These T cell receptor beta chains were read from a single sample in a study of blood T cell repertoires in COVID-19. This table comes from immunoSEQ multiplex PCR, and its TCRdb copy is limited to in-frame clones, with some not included. The sample includes some 150,000 clones, 76% of them seen just once. The sequencing input was peripheral blood. All receptors come from a man between 60 and 75 years old with acute or convalescent COVID-19. Each CDR3 is given with its conserved first and last residue. The D gene is left open where the match is weak. Part of the rows lack a size; the others show once, few, many or a class for expanded clones.

d_gene	j_gene	abundance	v_gene	CDR3aa	CDR3nt
NA	TRBJ2-2	NA	TRBV27	CASSLSGRNTGELFF	TGTGCCAGCAGTTTATCCGGGAGGAACACCGGGGAGCTGTTTTTT
TRBD1	TRBJ1-4	NA	TRBV18	CASSRTGVGEKLFF	TGTGCCAGCTCAAGAACAGGGGTTGGCGAAAAACTGTTTTTT
TRBD1	TRBJ1-1	NA	TRBV7-9	CASSLQGVSTFF	TGTGCCAGCAGCTTACAGGGGGTCAGTACTTTCTTT
TRBD1	TRBJ1-3	NA	TRBV7-9	CASSLRQGAENTIYF	TGTGCCAGCAGCTTAAGACAGGGGGCGGAAAACACCATATATTTT
TRBD1	TRBJ2-7	NA	TRBV5-1	CASSLGGQGSEQYF	TGCGCCAGCAGCTTGGGGGGACAGGGGTCCGAGCAGTACTTC
TRBD2	TRBJ2-1	NA	TRBV3-1/TRBV3-2	CASSHYPGTSGYNEQFF	TGTGCCAGCAGCCATTACCCCGGGACTAGCGGGTACAATGAGCAGTTCTTC
NA	TRBJ2-1	NA	TRBV11-2	CASSLFRGSYNEQFF	TGTGCCAGCAGCTTATTCCGGGGGTCCTACAATGAGCAGTTCTTC
TRBD1	TRBJ2-7	NA	TRBV19	CASSIAGFGQDTYEQYF	TGTGCCAGTAGTATAGCTGGATTTGGACAGGACACCTACGAGCAGTACTTC
TRBD2	TRBJ2-7	few	TRBV7-6	CASSLEGLAGDEQYF	TGTGCCAGCAGCTTAGAAGGGCTAGCGGGAGACGAGCAGTACTTC
TRBD1	TRBJ2-1	few	TRBV2	CASSRQGVYNEQFF	TGTGCCAGCAGTCGACAGGGTGTCTACAATGAGCAGTTCTTC
NA	TRBJ2-7	few	TRBV10-3	CAISDPGAYEQYF	TGTGCCATCAGTGACCCCGGGGCCTACGAGCAGTACTTC
TRBD2	TRBJ2-5	NA	TRBV30	CAWNLAGGPQETQYF	TGTGCCTGGAACCTAGCGGGAGGACCCCAAGAGACCCAGTACTTC
TRBD2	TRBJ2-7	NA	TRBV27	CASSWSSGRGHEQYF	TGTGCCAGCAGTTGGTCTAGCGGGAGAGGCCACGAGCAGTACTTC
TRBD1	TRBJ1-4	NA	TRBV24-1	CATSERDRGGSTNEKLFF	TGTGCCACCAGTGAGCGGGACAGGGGAGGGTCAACTAATGAAAAACTGTTTTTT
TRBD1	TRBJ2-7	NA	TRBV29-1	CSVVSGTELYEQYF	TGCAGCGTTGTTTCCGGGACAGAGCTTTACGAGCAGTACTTC
TRBD1	TRBJ1-2	NA	TRBV19	CASSIDRDRLTGYTF	TGTGCCAGTAGTATAGATCGGGACAGGCTAACTGGCTACACCTTC
NA	TRBJ1-4	NA	TRBV4-2	CASSQERGGGEKLFF	TGTGCCAGCAGCCAAGAGCGCGGGGGTGGTGAAAAACTGTTTTTT
NA	TRBJ2-5	NA	TRBV7-2	CASSFVVQETQYF	TGTGCCAGCAGCTTTGTCGTCCAAGAGACCCAGTACTTC
NA	TRBJ1-5	NA	TRBV7-9	CASSLGGGEQPQHF	TGTGCCAGCAGCTTAGGGGGGGGCGAACAGCCCCAGCATTTT
NA	TRBJ1-4	once	TRBV5-4	CASSLGGLTPEKLFF	TGTGCCAGCAGCTTGGGTGGGCTCACCCCAGAAAAACTGTTTTTT
NA	TRBJ2-1	NA	TRBV20-1	CSAPGANEQFF	TGCAGTGCTCCGGGAGCGAATGAGCAGTTCTTC
NA	TRBJ2-3	NA	TRBV7-3	CASSLQGTGTQYF	TGTGCCAGCAGCTTACAGGGGACGGGTACGCAGTATTTT
TRBD2	TRBJ2-5	NA	TRBV19	CASSIVAGVVQETQYF	TGTGCCAGTAGTATAGTCGCGGGAGTGGTCCAAGAGACCCAGTACTTC
TRBD2	TRBJ2-4	NA	TRBV9	CATRGGKNIQYF	TGTGCCACCCGGGGGGGGAAAAACATTCAGTACTTC
NA	TRBJ1-1	NA	TRBV3-1/TRBV3-2	CASSPLWAGETEAFF	TGTGCCAGCAGCCCCCTATGGGCCGGTGAAACTGAAGCTTTCTTT
NA	TRBJ1-1	once	TRBV14	CASSHSQNTEAFF	TGTGCCAGCAGCCACAGTCAGAACACTGAAGCTTTCTTT
NA	TRBJ2-3	once	TRBV5-1	CASSPGGPSGTDTQYF	TGCGCCAGCAGCCCCGGGGGGCCATCAGGCACAGATACGCAGTATTTT
TRBD2	TRBJ2-2	NA	TRBV3-1/TRBV3-2	CASSQDLAGYAGELFF	TGTGCCAGCAGCCAAGATCTAGCGGGATACGCCGGGGAGCTGTTTTTT
TRBD1	TRBJ1-2	NA	TRBV13	CASSRRTGFNYGYTF	TGTGCCAGCAGCCGACGGACAGGGTTCAACTATGGCTACACCTTC
NA	TRBJ1-3	few	TRBV5-1	CASSTGSGNTIYF	TGCGCCAGCAGCACGGGATCCGGAAACACCATATATTTT
NA	TRBJ1-5	NA	TRBV6-4	CASSDSFPWGGYSNQPQHF	TGTGCCAGCAGTGACTCTTTTCCTTGGGGAGGATATAGCAATCAGCCCCAGCATTTT
NA	TRBJ2-5	NA	TRBV6-2/TRBV6-3	CASSSNFRVRETQYF	TGTGCCAGCAGCTCCAACTTCCGGGTTCGGGAGACCCAGTACTTC
NA	TRBJ2-1	once	TRBV2	CASSGRWDSEQFF	TGTGCCAGCAGTGGCCGATGGGACTCTGAGCAGTTCTTC
TRBD2	TRBJ2-3	NA	TRBV4-1	CASSQEAPLAGANTDTQYF	TGCGCCAGCAGCCAAGAGGCCCCACTAGCGGGAGCAAACACAGATACGCAGTATTTT
NA	TRBJ2-7	NA	TRBV7-7	CASSMDTSYEQYF	TGTGCTAGCAGCATGGACACTTCCTACGAGCAGTACTTC
TRBD1	TRBJ2-4	NA	TRBV20-1	CSASAGTGGATLNIQYF	TGCAGTGCTAGTGCCGGGACAGGGGGCGCCACATTAAACATTCAGTACTTC
NA	TRBJ1-1	few	TRBV29-1	CSAGHRNTEAFF	TGCAGCGCAGGACACCGTAACACTGAAGCTTTCTTT
TRBD2	TRBJ2-5	few	TRBV2	CASAQSGGYGTQYF	TGTGCCAGCGCTCAGAGCGGGGGGTACGGGACCCAGTACTTC
NA	TRBJ2-3	NA	TRBV23-1	CASSQSTQTSADTQYF	TGCGCCAGCAGTCAATCCACACAGACCTCGGCGGATACGCAGTATTTT
NA	TRBJ1-6	NA	TRBV7-9	CASSLDVRNSPLHF	TGTGCCAGCAGCTTAGATGTCCGGAATTCACCCCTCCACTTT
TRBD2	TRBJ2-3	NA	TRBV6-5	CASSYGLAADTQYF	TGTGCCAGCAGTTATGGACTAGCGGCAGATACGCAGTATTTT
NA	TRBJ2-7	NA	TRBV7-9	CASSFTDFTSYEQYF	TGTGCCAGCAGTTTTACGGACTTCACCTCCTACGAGCAGTACTTC
NA	TRBJ1-3	NA	TRBV7-4	CASSPRQSLSGNTIYF	TGTGCCAGCAGCCCAAGACAGTCCCTCTCTGGAAACACCATATATTTT
TRBD1	TRBJ2-5	NA	TRBV5-1	CASSPGQGRETQYF	TGCGCCAGCAGTCCGGGACAGGGGCGAGAGACCCAGTACTTC
TRBD2	TRBJ2-1	NA	TRBV10-1	CASSESSSGRRNEQFF	TGCGCCAGCAGTGAGTCATCTAGCGGGAGGAGAAATGAGCAGTTCTTC
TRBD1	TRBJ1-1	NA	TRBV19	CASTFRGGAVRQANTEAFF	TGTGCCAGTACCTTTCGAGGGGGCGCGGTTCGGCAGGCGAACACTGAAGCTTTCTTT
TRBD2	TRBJ2-7	NA	TRBV11-3	CASSRGGQLDEQYF	TGTGCCAGCAGCCGGGGGGGGCAGTTAGACGAGCAGTACTTC
TRBD1	TRBJ2-7	NA	TRBV24-1	CATSDLTGGGNEQYF	TGTGCCACCAGCGACCTTACAGGGGGAGGAAACGAGCAGTACTTC